These T cell receptor beta chains were read from a single sample in a study of chemoradiotherapy in HPV16-positive cancers. Profiling relied on immunoSEQ multiplex PCR, and the TCRdb table lists in-frame clones only, not all of them. The sample records some 14,000 clones, 55% to 75% being singletons. Sample collection occurred from a patient who underwent chemoradiotherapy. These receptors were taken from a human donor with HPV-associated anogenital cancer. CDR3s include the opening cysteine and the closing phenylalanine or tryptophan. Each record gives: J gene, V gene, clone size, D gene, CDR3 length, CDR3 DNA, CDR3 protein. A D gene is named only where the DNA matches it firmly. Size tells how often a clone was seen (once, few, many) or the class of an expanded clone, and some rows leave it out.

j_gene: TRBJ1-5
v_gene: TRBV19
abundance: NA
d_gene: TRBD1
len: 14
CDR3nt: TGTGCCAGTAGTATGGGGACAGCAAATCAGCCCCAGCATTTT
CDR3aa: CASSMGTANQPQHF

j_gene: TRBJ1-1
v_gene: TRBV19
abundance: NA
d_gene: TRBD1
len: 14
CDR3nt: TGTGCCAGTAGGGAATGGCAGGGGGCCAAGGAAGCTTTCTTT
CDR3aa: CASREWQGAKEAFF

j_gene: TRBJ1-5
v_gene: TRBV28
abundance: NA
d_gene: NA
len: 14
CDR3nt: TGTGCCAGCAGTTCGGCCAATAGCAATCAGCCCCAGCATTTT
CDR3aa: CASSSANSNQPQHF

j_gene: TRBJ1-3
v_gene: TRBV30
abundance: NA
d_gene: NA
len: 15
CDR3nt: TGTGCCTGGAGTGGGAGCAGGGTGGGTGGAAACACCATATATTTT
CDR3aa: CAWSGSRVGGNTIYF

j_gene: TRBJ1-6
v_gene: TRBV19
abundance: NA
d_gene: TRBD1
len: 14
CDR3nt: TGTGCCAGTAGTTGGACAGGGCAAAATTCACCCCTCCACTTT
CDR3aa: CASSWTGQNSPLHF

j_gene: TRBJ1-2
v_gene: TRBV5-6
abundance: NA
d_gene: TRBD1
len: 15
CDR3nt: TGTGCCAGCAGCTTTAAAGGGACAGGGGTAGATGGCTACACCTTC
CDR3aa: CASSFKGTGVDGYTF

j_gene: TRBJ1-1
v_gene: TRBV10-3
abundance: medium-sized
d_gene: NA
len: 13
CDR3nt: TGTGCCATCAGTGGGTACGAGAACACTGAAGCTTTCTTT
CDR3aa: CAISGYENTEAFF

j_gene: TRBJ1-1
v_gene: TRBV10-3
abundance: NA
d_gene: NA
len: 15
CDR3nt: TGTGCCACCGTGACGGGAGTGGGGTATGTCACTGAAGCTTTCTTT
CDR3aa: CATVTGVGYVTEAFF

j_gene: TRBJ2-5
v_gene: TRBV6-1
abundance: NA
d_gene: NA
len: 12
CDR3nt: TGTGCCAGCAGTGGCCATGGGGAGACCCAGTACTTC
CDR3aa: CASSGHGETQYF

j_gene: TRBJ2-7
v_gene: TRBV6-5
abundance: NA
d_gene: TRBD2
len: 13
CDR3nt: TGTGCCAGCAGTTCCGGGAGGGCCAGCGAGCAGTACTTC
CDR3aa: CASSSGRASEQYF

j_gene: TRBJ1-1
v_gene: TRBV2
abundance: NA
d_gene: TRBD1
len: 14
CDR3nt: TGTGCCAGCAGGCTGGCAGGGGACAGCACTGAAGCTTTCTTT
CDR3aa: CASRLAGDSTEAFF

j_gene: TRBJ2-4
v_gene: TRBV6-1
abundance: NA
d_gene: TRBD1
len: 14
CDR3nt: TGTGCCAGCAGTGGGGACAGGGGAGCCAACATTCAGTACTTC
CDR3aa: CASSGDRGANIQYF

j_gene: TRBJ1-6
v_gene: TRBV19
abundance: NA
d_gene: NA
len: 15
CDR3nt: TGTGCCAGTAGTAGGAGGGCCGAGGATAATTCACCCCTCCACTTT
CDR3aa: CASSRRAEDNSPLHF

j_gene: TRBJ1-5
v_gene: TRBV7-9
abundance: few
d_gene: TRBD1
len: 17
CDR3nt: TGTGCCAGCAGCCCCGGACAGGGGAGAGGTAGCAATCAGCCCCAGCATTTT
CDR3aa: CASSPGQGRGSNQPQHF

j_gene: TRBJ2-7
v_gene: TRBV6-6
abundance: NA
d_gene: TRBD1
len: 15
CDR3nt: TGTGCCAGCAGTTACGTCGCGACAGGGGACTACGAGCAGTACTTC
CDR3aa: CASSYVATGDYEQYF

j_gene: TRBJ2-7
v_gene: TRBV4-1
abundance: few
d_gene: NA
len: 15
CDR3nt: TGCGCCAGCAGCCAAGAGGACGGGAACTCCTACGAGCAGTACTTC
CDR3aa: CASSQEDGNSYEQYF

j_gene: TRBJ2-2
v_gene: TRBV9
abundance: NA
d_gene: TRBD2
len: 14
CDR3nt: TGTGCCAGCGGACGGGCGGGGGGCACCGGGGAGCTGTTTTTT
CDR3aa: CASGRAGGTGELFF

j_gene: TRBJ2-7
v_gene: TRBV2
abundance: NA
d_gene: NA
len: 14
CDR3nt: TGTGCCAGCAGTGCTCCTCTACCGGTCTACGAGCAGTACTTC
CDR3aa: CASSAPLPVYEQYF

j_gene: TRBJ1-2
v_gene: TRBV10-3
abundance: once
d_gene: NA
len: 12
CDR3nt: TGTGCCATCAGTGATTCGGGGGGTGGCTACACCTTC
CDR3aa: CAISDSGGGYTF

j_gene: TRBJ2-6
v_gene: TRBV11-2
abundance: few
d_gene: TRBD2
len: 17
CDR3nt: TGTGCCAGCAGCTCCGGGACTAGCGGGGGTGGGGCCAACGTCCTGACTTTC
CDR3aa: CASSSGTSGGGANVLTF

j_gene: TRBJ2-2
v_gene: TRBV7-2
abundance: NA
d_gene: NA
len: 13
CDR3nt: TGTGCCAGCAGCAAGCTTACCGCCGGGGAGCTGTTTTTT
CDR3aa: CASSKLTAGELFF

j_gene: TRBJ2-3
v_gene: TRBV19
abundance: NA
d_gene: NA
len: 14
CDR3nt: TGTGCCAGTAGTCAGCCGGATGGCACAGATACGCAGTATTTT
CDR3aa: CASSQPDGTDTQYF

j_gene: TRBJ2-6
v_gene: TRBV30
abundance: NA
d_gene: NA
len: 14
CDR3nt: TGTGCCTGGAAAAGGGTACCTGGGGCCAACGTCCTGACTTTC
CDR3aa: CAWKRVPGANVLTF

j_gene: TRBJ1-5
v_gene: TRBV6-5
abundance: NA
d_gene: TRBD1
len: 14
CDR3nt: TGTGCCAGCAGACTAGACAGGGGCAATCAGCCCCAGCATTTT
CDR3aa: CASRLDRGNQPQHF

j_gene: TRBJ2-7
v_gene: TRBV19
abundance: NA
d_gene: TRBD1
len: 13
CDR3nt: TGTGCCAGTAACCGCGGACAGGGGTACGAGCAGTACTTC
CDR3aa: CASNRGQGYEQYF

j_gene: TRBJ2-1
v_gene: TRBV4-1
abundance: NA
d_gene: TRBD2
len: 18
CDR3nt: TGCGCCAGCAGCCAAGTTATCACTAGCGGGGGTCGGTGGGTTGTGCAGTTCTTC
CDR3aa: CASSQVITSGGRWVVQFF